These 13 T cell receptor delta chains were sequenced from one sample in a study of Vδ1+ human thymocytes. RNA was extracted from the cells and then reverse transcribed. CDR3 amplicons came from multiplex PCR with pooled V-gene forward and constant-region reverse primers. TCRdb fed the multiplex PCR reads to CATT. The sample includes 70,000 or so delta-chain clones, about 35% of them seen just once. These receptors' antigens are unknown. Points from the study as a whole: Thymic TRG and TRD repertoires appeared highly polyclonal, with Gaussian CDR3 length distributions.

The sample comprised Vdelta1+ gamma-delta thymocytes from the thymus. Stated subset: FACS-sorted CD3+ TCRalphabeta- TCRVdelta1+ TCRVdelta2- thymocytes. These receptors all come from a boy under two years old who had congenital heart surgery.

This clone was counted between two and nine times. The chain combines TRDV1 with TRDJ1, with 9 bases identical to TRDD3. CDR1 is TSWWSYY, CDR2 QGS, per germline. The ends lost 0 bases at V and 1 base at J; junction bases unmatched: 30. This CDR3 has 25 amino acids. The CDR3 sequence: CALGELVPTMYWGNTQEGLTDKLIF. CDR3 DNA sequence: TGTGCTCTTGGGGAACTAGTTCCTACGATGTACTGGGGGAATACGCAGGAGGGTCTCACCGATAAACTCATCTTT.

J is TRDJ1 and V is TRDV1; D not certain. Germline loops: CDR1 TSWWSYY, CDR2 QGS. The CDR3 sequence is 20 residues long. V was cut by 2 bases and J by 0 bases, with 25 bases left in between. CDR3 bases: TGTGCTCTTGGGGAAAGATTCCCCCGTCGGGTTGAGACGTACACCGATAAACTCATCTTT. This codes for CALGERFPRRVETYTDKLIF.

The J gene is TRDJ1, the V gene TRDV1; 8 bases match TRDD3. The junction had 3 bases not matched to a gene; V was cut back by 2 bases and J by 1 base. This CDR3 region has 15 residues. In germline, CDR1 is TSWWSYY, CDR2 QGS. CDR3 loop: CALGEYWGLTDKLIF. CDR3 nucleotides: TGTGCTCTTGGGGAATACTGGGGGCTCACCGATAAACTCATCTTT.

The rearrangement links TRDV3 to TRDJ1, with 12 bases aligning to TRDD3. The V gene's germline CDR1 is TVYSNPD and CDR2 GDNSRS (reference sequence). CDR3 length equals 19 residues. The trim removed 5 bases at V and 3 bases at J, leaving 22 bases unmatched. The CDR3 loop is CALNLQTYWGILGPDKLIF. CDR3 coding DNA: TGTGCCCTTAATCTTCAGACGTACTGGGGGATACTGGGACCCGATAAACTCATCTTT.

As to this clone: This may arise from a read error, as a much more abundant clone is one base away. Other DNA sequences in the same sample also yield this CDR3. The chain links TRDV2 to TRDJ1, with 11 bases lining up with TRDD3. The germline gives CDR1 GEAIGNYY, CDR2 EKD. CDR3 length equals 17 residues. V gave up 0 bases and J gave up 3 bases; unmatched junction bases: 8. The CDR3 DNA reads TGTGCCTGTGACACCGGTCTGGGGGATACTCGTGCCGATAAACTCATCTTT. It specifies CACDTGLGDTRADKLIF.

V is TRDV1 and J is TRDJ1; D may be TRDD3 (5 bases). The CDR3 runs 20 residues. Per the germline V gene, CDR1 is TSWWSYY and CDR2 is QGS. Trimming cost V 0 bases and J 0 bases, with 23 bases left between them. Here the CDR3 DNA reads TGTGCTCTTGGGGAACTAAACGTTCGGGGGCCAAACCAGTACACCGATAAACTCATCTTT. Its protein is CALGELNVRGPNQYTDKLIF.

This clone was seen a handful of times. The chain recombines TRDV1 with TRDJ1; possibly TRDD3 for D (6 bases). CDR3 size: 16 residues. Germline V gene sequence: CDR1 TSWWSYY, CDR2 QGS. The V gene lost 2 bases and the J gene lost 0 bases, with 13 bases spanning the gap. The CDR3 region is CALGELWDRHTDKLIF. CDR3 DNA sequence: TGTGCTCTTGGGGAATTATGGGATAGACACACCGATAAACTCATCTTT.

This chain uses TRDV1 with TRDJ1; possible D gene TRDD3, 5 bases. With 5 bases removed from V and 4 bases from J, the gap between germline ends came to 23 bases. The germline gives CDR1 TSWWSYY, CDR2 QGS. This CDR3 has 17 residues. The CDR3: CALGPRYPSRGIDKLIF. CDR3 DNA: TGTGCTCTTGGGCCCCGTTACCCATCTAGAGGGATCGATAAACTCATCTTT.

The rearrangement uses TRDV1 and TRDJ1, with 8 nucleotides matching TRDD3. The V segment lost 1 base and the J segment 8 bases; nucleotides outside the gene matches: 24. Germline V gene sequence: CDR1 TSWWSYY, CDR2 QGS. The CDR3 runs to 20 residues. CDR3 nucleotide sequence: TGTGCTCTTGGGGAACGGGCTCGAGTGCCCCGGAGGGGGATATGCGACAAACTCATCTTT. This encodes CALGERARVPRRGICDKLIF.

This clone was observed a few times. The chain joins TRDV2 to TRDJ1, with TRDD3 as a possible D gene (6 bases). CDR1 and CDR2 from the germline V gene are GEAIGNYY and EKD. Trimming stripped 3 bases from V and 0 bases from J, with 25 bases between. The CDR3 consists of 19 residues. The CDR3 region is CACDPRKGGLNLYTDKLIF. Here the CDR3 DNA reads TGTGCCTGTGACCCACGTAAGGGGGGACTAAATTTGTACACCGATAAACTCATCTTT.

This clone was detected only a few times. V and J are TRDV1 and TRDJ1; the match to TRDD3 covers 10 bases. The CDR3 totals 19 residues. CDR1 TSWWSYY and CDR2 QGS come from the germline V gene. The V gene end was trimmed by 1 base and the J gene end by 0 bases; junction bases not matched to a gene: 11. The CDR3 region is CALGEPGPLLGDYTDKLIF. The CDR3 DNA reads TGTGCTCTTGGGGAACCTGGTCCGCTACTGGGGGATTACACCGATAAACTCATCTTT.

The chain recombines TRDV1 with TRDJ1; possibly TRDD3 for D (6 bases). The CDR3 runs to 19 residues. In germline, CDR1 is TSWWSYY, CDR2 QGS. V shed 2 bases and J shed 2 bases, with 24 bases lying between them. The CDR3 loop reads CALGERSPGDGSFTDKLIF. The DNA of the CDR3 is TGTGCTCTTGGGGAAAGAAGCCCGGGGGACGGATCTTTTACCGATAAACTCATCTTT.

About this clone itself: The same CDR3 also results from other DNA sequences found in this sample. The chain employs TRDV1 and TRDJ1; possibly TRDD3 for D (6 bases). V lost 9 bases to trimming and J lost 4 bases, with 27 bases between them. CDR1 is TSWWSYY and CDR2 is QGS in the germline V gene. CDR3 length: 17 amino acids. The CDR3 DNA follows: TGTGCTCTGAACGAGGGGCTTACTTACTGGGAAGGCGATAAACTCATCTTT. This translates into CALNEGLTYWEGDKLIF.